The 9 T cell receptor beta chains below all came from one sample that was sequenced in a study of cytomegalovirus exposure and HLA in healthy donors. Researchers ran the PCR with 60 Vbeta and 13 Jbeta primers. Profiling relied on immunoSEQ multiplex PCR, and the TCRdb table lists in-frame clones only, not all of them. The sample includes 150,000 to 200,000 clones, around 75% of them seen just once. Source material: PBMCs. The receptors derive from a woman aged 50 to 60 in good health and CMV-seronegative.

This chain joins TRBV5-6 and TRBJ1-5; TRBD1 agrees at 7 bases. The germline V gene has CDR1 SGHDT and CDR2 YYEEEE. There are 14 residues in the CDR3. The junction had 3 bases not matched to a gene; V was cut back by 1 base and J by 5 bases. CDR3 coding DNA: TGTGCCAGCAGCTTGTACAGGGGAGATCAGCCCCAGCATTTT. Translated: CASSLYRGDQPQHF.

CDR3 region: CASSYRGTVYGYTF. In nucleotides, the CDR3 is TGTGCCAGTAGCTACCGGGGGACAGTATATGGCTACACCTTC. The rearrangement uses TRBV19 and TRBJ1-2; 7 nucleotides agree with TRBD1. CDR3 length equals 14 residues. CDR1 is LNHDA, CDR2 SQIVND, per germline (reference sequence). V dropped 6 bases and J dropped 5; count of bases not matched to a gene: 9. Variable domain in full (rest from reference TRBV19 and TRBJ1-2): DGGITQSPKYLFRKEGQNVTLSCEQNLNHDAMYWYRQDPGQGLRLIYYSQIVNDFQKGDIAEGYSVSREKKESFPLTVTSAQKNPTAFYLCASSYRGTVYGYTFGSGTRLTVV.

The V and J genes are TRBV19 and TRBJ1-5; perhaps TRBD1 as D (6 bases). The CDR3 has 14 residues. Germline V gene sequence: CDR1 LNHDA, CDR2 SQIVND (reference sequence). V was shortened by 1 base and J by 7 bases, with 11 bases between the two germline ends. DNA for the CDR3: TGTGCCAGTAGTATAGGCAGGGGAGAACAGCCCCAGCATTTT. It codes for CASSIGRGEQPQHF.

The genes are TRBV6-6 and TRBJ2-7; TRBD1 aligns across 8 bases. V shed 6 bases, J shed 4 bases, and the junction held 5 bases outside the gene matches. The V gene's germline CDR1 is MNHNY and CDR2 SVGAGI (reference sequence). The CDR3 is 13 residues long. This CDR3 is CASSQGARYEQYF. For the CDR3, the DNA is TGTGCCAGCAGCCAGGGGGCAAGATACGAGCAGTACTTC.

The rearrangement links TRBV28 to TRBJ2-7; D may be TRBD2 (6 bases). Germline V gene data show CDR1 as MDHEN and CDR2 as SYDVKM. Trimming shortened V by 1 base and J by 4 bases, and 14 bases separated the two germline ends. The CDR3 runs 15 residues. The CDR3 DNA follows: TGTGCCAGCAGTTTATCCGCGGGGACGATGTACGAGCAGTACTTC. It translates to CASSLSAGTMYEQYF.

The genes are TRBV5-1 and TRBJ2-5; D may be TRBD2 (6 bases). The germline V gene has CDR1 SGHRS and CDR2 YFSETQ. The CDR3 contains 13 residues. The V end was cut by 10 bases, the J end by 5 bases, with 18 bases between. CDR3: CASAWRGWETQYF. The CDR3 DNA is TGCGCCTCTGCGTGGCGGGGATGGGAGACCCAGTACTTC. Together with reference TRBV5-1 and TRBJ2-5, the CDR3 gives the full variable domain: KAGVTQTPRYLIKTRGQQVTLSCSPISGHRSVSWYQQTPGQGLQFLFEYFSETQRNKGNFPGRFSGRQFSNSRSEMNVSTLELGDSALYLCASAWRGWETQYFGPGTRLLVL.

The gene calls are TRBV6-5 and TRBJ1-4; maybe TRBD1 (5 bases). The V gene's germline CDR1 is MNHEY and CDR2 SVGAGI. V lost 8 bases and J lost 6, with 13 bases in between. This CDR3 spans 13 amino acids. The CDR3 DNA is TGTGCCAGCCGAAAGGACATCGATGAAAAACTGTTTTTT. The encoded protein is CASRKDIDEKLFF.

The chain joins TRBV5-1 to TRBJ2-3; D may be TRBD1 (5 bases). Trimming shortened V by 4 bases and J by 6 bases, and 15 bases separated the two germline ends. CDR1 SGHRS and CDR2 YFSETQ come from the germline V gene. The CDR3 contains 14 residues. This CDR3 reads CASSLLGPRDTQYF. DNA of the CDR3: TGCGCCAGCAGCCTTTTGGGGCCCCGGGATACGCAGTATTTT.

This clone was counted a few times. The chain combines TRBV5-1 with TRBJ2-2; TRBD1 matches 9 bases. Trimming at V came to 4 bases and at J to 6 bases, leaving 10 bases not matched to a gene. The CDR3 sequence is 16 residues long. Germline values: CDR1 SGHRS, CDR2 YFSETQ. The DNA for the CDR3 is TGCGCCAGCAGCGACACAGGGGGCGTGGGCGCCGGGGAGCTGTTTTTT. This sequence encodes CASSDTGGVGAGELFF.